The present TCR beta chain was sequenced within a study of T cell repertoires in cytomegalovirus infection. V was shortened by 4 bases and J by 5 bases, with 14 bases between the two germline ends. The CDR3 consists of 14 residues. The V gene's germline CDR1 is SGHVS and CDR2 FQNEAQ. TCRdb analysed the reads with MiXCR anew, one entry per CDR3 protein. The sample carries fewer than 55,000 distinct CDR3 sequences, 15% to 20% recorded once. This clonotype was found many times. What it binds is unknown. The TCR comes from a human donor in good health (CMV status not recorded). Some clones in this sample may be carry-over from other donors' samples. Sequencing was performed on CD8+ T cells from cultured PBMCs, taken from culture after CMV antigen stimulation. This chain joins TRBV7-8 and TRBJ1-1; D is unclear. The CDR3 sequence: CASSSSAPGTEAFF. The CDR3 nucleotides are TGTGCCAGCAGCTCCTCTGCCCCTGGGACTGAAGCTTTCTTT.